Many counts were recorded for the clone carrying this T cell receptor (beta chain). One entry per CDR3 protein, called by TCRdb with MiXCR from the 5' RACE reads. This table holds roughly 66,000 distinct CDR3 sequences, approximately 10% found once. With 2 bases removed from V and 9 bases from J, the gap between germline ends came to 20 bases. The V gene's germline CDR1 is SQVTM and CDR2 ANQGSEA. This CDR3 is built from 14 residues. The data belong to a study of early T cells in non-severe SARS-CoV-2 infection. The overall study: Sequencing was performed on bulk RNA from unsorted whole blood, leaving chains unpaired.

The clonotype comes from an adult who was a healthcare worker with PCR-confirmed SARS-CoV-2 infection or an uninfected control (not recorded which). Source material: whole blood. V is TRBV29-1 and J is TRBJ2-7; D is unresolved. CDR3 sequence: CSVEIGPDGTGQYF. The CDR3 DNA sequence: TGCAGCGTTGAAATTGGGCCGGACGGTACGGGGCAGTACTTC.